These 32 T cell receptor beta chains were all obtained from the same sample, sequenced in a study of blood T cell repertoires in COVID-19. Sequenced by immunoSEQ multiplex PCR; TCRdb stores in-frame clones only, minus some. The sample consists of about 150,000 clones, approximately 84% of them appearing once. The sample taken for sequencing was peripheral blood. Receptors were obtained from a woman in her sixties or seventies with COVID-19, enrolled during active disease.

The chain employs TRBV5-1 and TRBJ2-7; 8 bases line up with TRBD1. V lost 0 bases to trimming and J lost 7 bases; unmatched junction nucleotides: 0. The CDR3 extends over 12 amino acids. Germline V gene data show CDR1 as SGHRS and CDR2 as YFSETQ. CDR3 sequence: CASSLGTGEQYF. In DNA form, the CDR3 reads TGCGCCAGCAGCTTGGGGACAGGGGAGCAGTACTTC.

The chain uses TRBV10-1 and TRBJ1-1, with D maybe TRBD1 (5 bases). Germline V CDR1 and CDR2: WNHNN, SYGVQD (reference sequence). V shed 4 bases and J shed 4 bases, with 7 bases lying between them. This CDR3 is built from 12 residues. The CDR3 DNA sequence: TGCGCCAGCAGTGGACAGTTCACTGAAGCTTTCTTT. This gives the protein CASSGQFTEAFF.

A note on this clone: Within the sample, other DNA sequences also encode this same CDR3. The chain has TRBV14 and TRBJ2-2; no definite D call. V lost 1 base and J lost 6, with 6 bases in between. Germline V gives CDR1 SGHDN, CDR2 FVKESK. The CDR3 loop spans 13 amino acids. The CDR3 loop reads CASSQARAGELFF. CDR3 nucleotide sequence: TGTGCCAGCAGCCAAGCCCGGGCCGGGGAGCTGTTTTTT.

The rearrangement joins TRBV7-9 to TRBJ1-2, with 8 bases that match TRBD1. Germline assignment: CDR1 SEHNR and CDR2 FQNEAQ (reference sequence). The CDR3 is made up of 15 amino acids. Unmatched junction bases numbered 5, after V lost 1 base and J lost 4 bases. The CDR3 spells CASSLDRGFLYGYTF. CDR3 sequence (DNA): TGTGCCAGCAGCTTAGACAGGGGGTTCCTCTATGGCTACACCTTC.

Of note for this clone: Different DNA sequences within this sample yield the same CDR3. Here the CDR3 reads CASSPGQGIQPQHF. In nucleotides, the CDR3 is TGTGCCAGCAGCCCGGGACAGGGCATTCAGCCCCAGCATTTT. The chain has TRBV7-6 and TRBJ1-5, with 9 bases identical to TRBD1. CDR1 SGHVS and CDR2 FNYEAQ come from the germline V gene. The CDR3 covers 14 residues. The V gene end was trimmed by 5 bases and the J gene end by 6 bases; junction bases not matched to a gene: 5.

V usage is TRBV9 and J usage is TRBJ2-3, with a possible D match to TRBD1 (5 bases). This CDR3 region has 16 residues. Germline V gene lookup returns CDR1 SGDLS and CDR2 YYNGEE. The V end lost 0 bases, the J end lost 1 base, and 12 bases lay between the germline ends. Here the CDR3 reads CASSVVSQGGTDTQYF. The CDR3 coding sequence is TGTGCCAGCAGCGTAGTGTCCCAGGGCGGCACAGATACGCAGTATTTT.

The chain combines TRBV6-5 with TRBJ1-3; 7 nucleotides match TRBD1. There are 13 residues in the CDR3. Germline V gene lookup returns CDR1 MNHEY and CDR2 SVGAGI. V gave up 8 bases and J gave up 3 bases; unmatched junction bases: 4. The CDR3 sequence: CASDTGVGNTIYF. The CDR3 nucleotides are TGTGCCAGCGATACAGGGGTTGGAAACACCATATATTTT.

The rearrangement links TRBV11-2 to TRBJ2-7; a possible D gene is TRBD1 (6 bases). Per germline, CDR1 SGHAT and CDR2 FQNNGV. This CDR3 comprises 11 residues. V dropped 8 bases and J dropped 4 bases, with 9 bases sitting between them. The CDR3 protein is CASEQGYEQYF. The CDR3 nucleotides read TGTGCCAGCGAACAGGGTTACGAGCAGTACTTC.

V is TRBV27 and J is TRBJ1-1; TRBD1 matches 11 bases. CDR3 length: 15 amino acids. Germline CDR1 MNHEY, CDR2 SMNVEV (reference sequence). With V trimmed by 5 bases and J by 4 bases, 6 bases remained unmatched. This chain's CDR3 is CASSPRTGGFTEAFF. The CDR3 bases are TGTGCCAGCAGTCCGAGGACAGGGGGCTTCACTGAAGCTTTCTTT.

The chain is built from TRBV15 and TRBJ1-1; D ambiguous. Deletions cut 5 bases from V and 1 base from J, with 11 bases between. This CDR3 is built from 14 residues. Germline V lookup: CDR1 LNHNV, CDR2 YYDKDF (reference sequence). CDR3 sequence reads: CATSSRRGNTEAFF. CDR3 sequence (DNA): TGTGCCACCAGCTCCAGACGGGGGAACACTGAAGCTTTCTTT.

This chain's CDR3 is CASSYSLAGYHNEQFF. In DNA form, the CDR3 reads TGTGCCAGCAGTTACTCTCTGGCAGGGTACCACAATGAGCAGTTCTTC. V usage is TRBV6-5 and J usage is TRBJ2-1, with a weak D call TRBD1 (5 bases). Trimming stripped 0 bases from V and 5 bases from J, with 14 bases between. This CDR3 comprises 16 residues. The germline V gene has CDR1 MNHEY and CDR2 SVGAGI.

The rearrangement joins TRBV9 to TRBJ1-6; weak D call: TRBD1 (6 bases). CDR3 length equals 14 residues. Trimming left V 4 bases short and J 7 bases short, with 12 bases between. Germline V gene lookup returns CDR1 SGDLS and CDR2 YYNGEE. CDR3 coding DNA: TGTGCCAGCAGCCCACAAACAGGGAATTCACCCCTCCACTTT. It is translated as CASSPQTGNSPLHF.

The rearrangement links TRBV7-8 to TRBJ1-4; weak D call: TRBD1 (5 bases). V lost 5 bases, J lost 0 bases, and 13 bases lay in between. CDR1 SGHVS and CDR2 FQNEAQ come from the germline V gene. This CDR3 has 16 amino acids. Here the CDR3 reads CASSTSRAATNEKLFF. CDR3 coding DNA: TGTGCCAGCAGCACGTCCAGGGCGGCAACTAATGAAAAACTGTTTTTT.

The genes are TRBV7-2 and TRBJ1-4; D gene ambiguous. V was trimmed by 0 bases and J by 0 bases, leaving 8 bases between them. The CDR3 has 16 amino acids. Per germline, CDR1 SGHTA and CDR2 FQGNSA. The CDR3 DNA is TGTGCCAGCAGCTTAGCGTTTTCTGCAACTAATGAAAAACTGTTTTTT. Translation gives CASSLAFSATNEKLFF.

The J gene is TRBJ2-4, the V gene TRBV5-6; perhaps TRBD2 as D (5 bases). Trimming took off 4 bases at V and 0 bases at J, with 11 bases between the two ends. Germline V gives CDR1 SGHDT, CDR2 YYEEEE. The CDR3 loop spans 15 amino acids. CDR3 region: CASSLGLLAKNIQYF. CDR3 nucleotide sequence: TGTGCCAGCAGCCTAGGACTGTTAGCCAAAAACATTCAGTACTTC.

The chain is built from TRBV11-2 and TRBJ2-7, with 10 bases that match TRBD2. This CDR3 has 15 residues. Trimming took 5 bases from V and 2 from J; bases not matched to a gene: 6. Per the germline V gene, CDR1 is SGHAT and CDR2 is FQNNGV. The CDR3, as DNA: TGTGCCAGCAGCCCCCGGACTAGCGGAGCCTACGAGCAGTACTTC. Translated: CASSPRTSGAYEQYF.

This chain connects TRBV5-1 to TRBJ2-2; 10 positions match TRBD1. The CDR3 sequence is 14 residues long. Trimming took 7 bases from V and 4 from J; bases not matched to a gene: 4. Germline CDR1 is SGHRS and CDR2 is YFSETQ. CDR3: CASEGTGVTGELFF. In DNA form, the CDR3 reads TGCGCCAGCGAAGGGACAGGGGTCACCGGGGAGCTGTTTTTT.

J is TRBJ1-2 and V is TRBV19; 9 bases line up with TRBD1. With 4 bases clipped from V and 8 bases from J, the junction kept 5 bases outside the gene matches. Germline CDR1 and CDR2: LNHDA and SQIVND (reference sequence). There are 13 residues in the CDR3. CDR3 loop: CASSTTGGGGYTF. CDR3 nucleotide sequence: TGTGCCAGTAGTACTACAGGGGGCGGGGGCTACACCTTC.

This clone ranks as medium-sized. The chain joins TRBV5-1 to TRBJ2-1; 10 bases are shared with TRBD2. CDR1 and CDR2 (germline): SGHRS, YFSETQ. The CDR3 consists of 15 residues. The V gene end was trimmed by 0 bases and the J gene end by 5 bases; junction bases not matched to a gene: 2. The CDR3 region is CASSLASGGDNEQFF. In nucleotides, the CDR3 is TGCGCCAGCAGCTTGGCAAGCGGGGGGGACAATGAGCAGTTCTTC.

The chain uses TRBV19 and TRBJ1-2; TRBD1 is a possible D gene (5 bases). The CDR3 length is 14 residues. V gave up 2 bases and J gave up 3 bases, with 10 bases separating them. Per germline, CDR1 LNHDA and CDR2 SQIVND (reference sequence). The CDR3 coding sequence is TGTGCCAGTAGTATAAGCGGGGCCTACTATGGCTACACCTTC. This translates into CASSISGAYYGYTF.

The chain recombines TRBV2 with TRBJ1-5, with D hard to call. Per the germline V gene, CDR1 is SNHLY and CDR2 is FYNNEI. The CDR3 is made up of 14 amino acids. The V end was cut by 2 bases, the J end by 3 bases, with 8 bases between. CDR3 DNA sequence: TGTGCCAGCAGTGAACAAACAGCCAATCAGCCCCAGCATTTT. This encodes CASSEQTANQPQHF.

The gene calls are TRBV11-2 and TRBJ2-3; a weak D match, TRBD2 (6 bases). This CDR3 contains 16 residues. V was shortened by 1 base and J by 1 base, with 12 bases between the two germline ends. The germline V gene has CDR1 SGHAT and CDR2 FQNNGV. The CDR3 loop is CASSLVVAARTDTQYF. The CDR3 bases are TGTGCCAGCAGCTTAGTAGTAGCGGCCCGCACAGATACGCAGTATTTT.

This clone was observed a single time. The chain combines TRBV6-5 with TRBJ1-1; 7 bases align to TRBD1. The CDR3 sequence is 13 residues long. With 5 bases clipped from V and 6 bases from J, the junction kept 6 bases outside the gene matches. Germline CDR1 reads MNHEY; CDR2 reads SVGAGI. The CDR3 region is CASSPRQGPEAFF. CDR3 coding DNA: TGTGCCAGCAGTCCCCGACAGGGCCCTGAAGCTTTCTTT.

This chain joins TRBV3-1 (or the pseudogene TRBV3-2) and TRBJ1-1; D perhaps matches TRBD1 (6 bases). The CDR3 extends over 16 amino acids. Germline V gives CDR1 LGHDT, CDR2 YNNKEL (reference sequence). The V end was cut by 1 base, the J end by 4 bases, with 16 bases between. CDR3 loop: CASSQGARGRGTEAFF. CDR3 nucleotides: TGTGCCAGCAGCCAAGGTGCTAGGGGCAGGGGCACTGAAGCTTTCTTT.

This clone occurred a few times. This chain uses TRBV5-1 with TRBJ2-1, with D possibly matching TRBD1 (6 bases). CDR3 length: 15 amino acids. Per germline, CDR1 SGHRS and CDR2 YFSETQ. The V end was cut by 2 bases, the J end by 4 bases, with 13 bases between. The CDR3, as DNA: TGCGCCAGCAGCTTCTCCGGGACAATATACAATGAGCAGTTCTTC. Protein sequence: CASSFSGTIYNEQFF.

This chain joins TRBV5-1 and TRBJ2-3; TRBD2 matches 12 bases. Looked up from germline, CDR1 is SGHRS and CDR2 is YFSETQ. The V and J ends lost 5 bases and 2 bases, in that order; junction bases with no gene match: 9. The CDR3 is made up of 17 amino acids. This CDR3 reads CASRNPGLAGITDTQYF. In nucleotides, the CDR3 is TGCGCCAGCAGAAACCCGGGACTAGCGGGCATCACAGATACGCAGTATTTT.

The chain uses TRBV24-1 and TRBJ1-2; TRBD1 matches 8 bases. CDR1 is KGHDR and CDR2 is SFDVKD in the germline V gene. The CDR3 has 15 amino acids. V lost 1 base and J lost 6; bases outside the gene matches: 6. CDR3 protein: CATSDFSGGVHGYTF. The CDR3 DNA sequence: TGTGCCACCAGTGATTTCTCAGGGGGCGTTCATGGCTACACCTTC.

The rearrangement uses TRBV7-3 and TRBJ2-1, with TRBD2 matching 11 bases. The CDR3 runs to 14 residues. V shed 5 bases, J shed 6 bases, and the junction held 3 bases outside the gene matches. CDR1 is SGHTA, CDR2 FQGTGA, per germline. This chain's CDR3 is CASSIGTSGNEQFF. The CDR3 DNA reads TGTGCCAGCAGCATTGGGACTAGCGGCAATGAGCAGTTCTTC. Combining the CDR3 with reference TRBV7-3 and TRBJ2-1 gives the whole variable domain GAGVSQTPSNKVTEKGKYVELRCDPISGHTALYWYRQSLGQGPEFLIYFQGTGAADDSGLPNDRFFAVRPEGSVSTLKIQRTERGDSAVYLCASSIGTSGNEQFFGPGTRLTVL.

This rearrangement joins TRBV7-9 to TRBJ1-2; no clear D gene. The germline gives CDR1 SEHNR, CDR2 FQNEAQ (reference sequence). Trimming took 3 bases from V and 1 from J, leaving 9 bases between them. This CDR3 spans 14 amino acids. The CDR3 spells CASSLGRFNYGYTF. The DNA of the CDR3 is TGTGCCAGCAGCTTGGGCAGGTTTAACTATGGCTACACCTTC.

The gene calls are TRBV24-1 and TRBJ1-5; 9 positions match TRBD1. Germline V gives CDR1 KGHDR, CDR2 SFDVKD. Losses at the gene ends were 3 bases for V and 2 bases for J; bases not matched to a gene: 1. This CDR3 is built from 15 residues. CDR3 sequence: CATSDRTGGNQPQHF. CDR3 coding DNA: TGTGCCACCAGTGATCGGACAGGGGGCAATCAGCCCCAGCATTTT.

This clone was detected once. The chain combines TRBV19 with TRBJ1-5, with no clear D. The CDR3 runs 13 residues. The V end lost 7 bases, the J end lost 2 bases, and 9 bases lay between the germline ends. Looked up from germline, CDR1 is LNHDA and CDR2 is SQIVND (reference sequence). In DNA form, the CDR3 reads TGTGCCAGTAACCGACTGCGCAATCAGCCCCAGCATTTT. It translates to CASNRLRNQPQHF.

This clone was found once. The gene calls are TRBV9 and TRBJ1-1, with no clear D. The CDR3 has 14 residues. Germline V gives CDR1 SGDLS, CDR2 YYNGEE. Trimming pared 0 bases from V and 4 bases from J, leaving 10 bases between. CDR3 in DNA: TGTGCCAGCAGCGTAGTACCCGGGAGCACTGAAGCTTTCTTT. It translates to CASSVVPGSTEAFF.